A selection of T cell receptor delta chains follows, all from one sample in a study of human gamma delta and Vdelta1 T cells. These receptors' antigens are unknown. TCRdb re-called clones from the PCR reads via CATT. This sample carries fewer than 15,000 delta-chain clones, about half of them seen once, and the ten largest clones take roughly 1.6%. The sample consisted of Vdelta1 gamma-delta T cells from blood grown in culture (DOT cells). These receptors originate from a human donor in good health. CDR3s include the opening cysteine and the closing phenylalanine or tryptophan. Fields, in order: J gene, clone size, D gene, V gene, CDR3 DNA, CDR3 protein. The D gene is left open where the match is weak. Clone size is given for some rows only: seen once, a few or many times, or a class if the clone is expanded.

TRDJ1 - - TRDV1 TGTGCTCTTGGGGAACCGGGCCACCTGAACACCTGGGGCCAAAGGTACACCGATAAACTCATCTTT CALGEPGHLNTWGQRYTDKLIF
TRDJ3 - TRDD3 TRDV1 TGTGCTCTTGGGGAGTCTGGGGGACGCGATCCCTGGGACACCCGACAGATGTTTTTC CALGESGGRDPWDTRQMFF
TRDJ1 - TRDD2 TRDV1 TGTGCTCTTGGGGACCCTTCCTACAGGGGTACGGCCATTCCCCGGACCGATAAACTCATCTTT CALGDPSYRGTAIPRTDKLIF
TRDJ1 - - TRDV1 TGTGCTCTTGGGGCATCCAAACTGGTAGCTTATACCGATAAACTCATCTTT CALGASKLVAYTDKLIF
TRDJ1 - - TRDV1 TGTGCTCTTGGGGAAAATCCGGGGACTGCGGGCGATAAACTCATCTTT CALGENPGTAGDKLIF
TRDJ1 few TRDD3 TRDV1 TGTGCTCTTGGGGAACTTTACATTCAGGGGGATACCATCGATAAACTCATCTTT CALGELYIQGDTIDKLIF
TRDJ1 - TRDD3 TRDV1 TGTGCTCTTGGGGAACCCGGGGATACTATCACCGATAAACTCATCTTT CALGEPGDTITDKLIF
TRDJ1 few - TRDV1 TGTGCTCTTGGGGAACTTTTGGATTTTTCGGCGACTGTCAACCTTCCTCCCCCTGGGGATGAGAGGGTCGGACTCATCTTT CALGELLDFSATVNLPPPGDERVGLIF
TRDJ1 - TRDD3 TRDV1 TGTGCTCTTGGGGAACTAACCTATTATTCAGGGGGATCCTTTAATGGCGATAAACTCATCTTT CALGELTYYSGGSFNGDKLIF
TRDJ1 few TRDD3 TRDV1 TGTGCTCTTTCCTACCTGGGGGATAGCACCGATAAACTCATCTTT CALSYLGDSTDKLIF
TRDJ1 few - TRDV1 TGTGCTCTTGGGGAACTAGGGGGCTACACCGATAAACTCATCTTT CALGELGGYTDKLIF
TRDJ1 - TRDD3 TRDV1 TGTGCTCTTGGGGACCCTTCTCTGGGGGATACGGGCACCGATAAACTCATCTTT CALGDPSLGDTGTDKLIF
TRDJ1 - - TRDV1 TGTGCTCTTGGGGGGAGCCCTTCCTTAGATACTGGGGGCTCAACCGATAAACTCATCTTT CALGGSPSLDTGGSTDKLIF
TRDJ1 - TRDD3 TRDV1 TGTGCTCTTGGGGAACTTCCTGGGGGATATCGCGCAGATAAACTCATCTTT CALGELPGGYRADKLIF
TRDJ1 - - TRDV1 TGTGCTCTTGGGGATAACGGCCTTCCTAGATTCCGGGGGATAAGTGGGGATAAACTCATCTTT CALGDNGLPRFRGISGDKLIF
TRDJ1 - TRDD3 TRDV1 TGTGCTCTTGGGGAACTAGTTCCTACTAGCCCCCCAGGTACTGGGGGATACGGAGGCACCGATAAACTCATCTTT CALGELVPTSPPGTGGYGGTDKLIF
TRDJ1 - - TRDV1 TGTGCTCTTGGGGACCCCCTCCACGCAAACGTAGTGGAGTACACCGATAAACTCATCTTT CALGDPLHANVVEYTDKLIF
TRDJ1 - TRDD3 TRDV1 TGTGCTCTTGGGGAGATGGTGTCCCACGCGGGGGATAACGGGGGCACCGATAAACTCATCTTT CALGEMVSHAGDNGGTDKLIF
TRDJ1 - TRDD3 TRDV2 TGTGCCTGTGACCCCGATCCGCCACTGGGGGATAGTCGTGGGGAGACCGATAAACTCATCTTT CACDPDPPLGDSRGETDKLIF
TRDJ1 - TRDD2 TRDV1 TGTGCTCTTGGGAGCGCCTTCCTACTGGGAAAGTACACCGATAAACTCATCTTT CALGSAFLLGKYTDKLIF
TRDJ1 few - TRDV1 TGTGCTCTTGGGCCCCAACCCCAGGCGGCCCCTAAGCCTGGCCAAGACGATAAACTCATCTTT CALGPQPQAAPKPGQDDKLIF
TRDJ1 - TRDD3 TRDV1 TGTGCTCTTGGGGGGTCTCTGGGGGATACCGATAAACTCATCTTT CALGGSLGDTDKLIF
TRDJ1 - - TRDV1 TGTGCTCTTGGGGCTAACCATAAACTCATCTTT CALGANHKLIF
TRDJ1 - TRDD3 TRDV1 TGTGCTCTTGGGAACACCTACGGGGATACGCGCACCGATAAACTCATCTTT CALGNTYGDTRTDKLIF
TRDJ1 - TRDD2 TRDV1 TGTGCTCTTGGGGAACGTCATAGCTTCCTACCTAACTACTTATGGGATGGAAGGCAGTACACCGATAAACTCATCTTT CALGERHSFLPNYLWDGRQYTDKLIF
TRDJ1 - - TRDV1 TGTGCTCTTTCAACTTTCCTACCGGCTGGGGGTCCGTACACCGATAAACTCATCTTT CALSTFLPAGGPYTDKLIF
TRDJ1 - TRDD3 TRDV1 TGTGCTCTTGGGGAACCCCGCCTAGCCCCTGGGGATACGCCCGGGGCCGGTACCGATAAACTCATCTTT CALGEPRLAPGDTPGAGTDKLIF
TRDJ1 - - TRDV1 TGTGCTCTTGGGGAGGCGTCACTTCCAAACCACCTAAGGTACACCGATAAACTCATCTTT CALGEASLPNHLRYTDKLIF
TRDJ4 - TRDD3 TRAV23/DV6 TGTGCAGCCCCCGGTCTGGGGGGGTCCGCCCGACTTGCGGCCAGACCCCTGATCTTT CAAPGLGGSARLAARPLIF
TRDJ1 - TRDD3 TRDV1 TGTGCTCTTGGGGCGCCTTCCACCGTACTGGGGGGGTACACCGATAAACTCATCTTT CALGAPSTVLGGYTDKLIF
TRDJ3 - TRDD3 TRDV1 TGTGCTCTTGGGAACTACAGGCGATCGTTCGCTGGTACTGGGGGATACACTCGGGTCGACACCCGACAGATGTTTTTC CALGNYRRSFAGTGGYTRVDTRQMFF